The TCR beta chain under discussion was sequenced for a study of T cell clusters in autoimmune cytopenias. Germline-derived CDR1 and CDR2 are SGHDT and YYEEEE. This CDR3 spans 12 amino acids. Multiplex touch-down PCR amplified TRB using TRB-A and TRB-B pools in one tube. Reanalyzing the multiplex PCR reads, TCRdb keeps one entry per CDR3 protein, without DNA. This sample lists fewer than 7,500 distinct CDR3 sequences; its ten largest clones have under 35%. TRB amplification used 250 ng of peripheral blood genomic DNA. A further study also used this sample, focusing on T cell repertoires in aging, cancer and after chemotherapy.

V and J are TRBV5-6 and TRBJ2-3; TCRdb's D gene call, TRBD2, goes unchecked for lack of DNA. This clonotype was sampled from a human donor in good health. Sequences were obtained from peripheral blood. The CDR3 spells CASSVTSGPQYF.